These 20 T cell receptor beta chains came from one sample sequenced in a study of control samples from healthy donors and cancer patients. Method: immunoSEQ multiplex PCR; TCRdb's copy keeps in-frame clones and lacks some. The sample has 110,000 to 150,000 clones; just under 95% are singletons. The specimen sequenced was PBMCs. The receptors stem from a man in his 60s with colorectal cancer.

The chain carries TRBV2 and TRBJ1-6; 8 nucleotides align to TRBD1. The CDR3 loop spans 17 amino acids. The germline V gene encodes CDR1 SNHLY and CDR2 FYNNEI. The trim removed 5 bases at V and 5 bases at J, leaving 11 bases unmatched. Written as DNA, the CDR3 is TGTGCCAGCAGTACAGCAGGGGGCCAGTCAAATAATTCACCCCTCCACTTT. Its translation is CASSTAGGQSNNSPLHF. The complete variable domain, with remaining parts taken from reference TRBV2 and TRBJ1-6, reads EPEVTQTPSHQVTQMGQEVILRCVPISNHLYFYWYRQILGQKVEFLVSFYNNEISEKSEIFDDQFSVERPDGSNFTLKIRSTKLEDSAMYFCASSTAGGQSNNSPLHFGNGTRLTVT.

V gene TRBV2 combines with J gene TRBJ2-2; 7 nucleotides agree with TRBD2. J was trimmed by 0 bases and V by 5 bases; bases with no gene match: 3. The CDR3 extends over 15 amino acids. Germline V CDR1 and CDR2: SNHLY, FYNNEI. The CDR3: CASSSGTTNTGELFF. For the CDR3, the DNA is TGTGCCAGCAGTTCCGGGACTACGAACACCGGGGAGCTGTTTTTT.

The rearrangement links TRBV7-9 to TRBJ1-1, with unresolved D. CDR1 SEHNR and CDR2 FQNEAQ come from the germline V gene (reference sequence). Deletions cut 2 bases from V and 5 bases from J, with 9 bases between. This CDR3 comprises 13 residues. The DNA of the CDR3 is TGTGCCAGCAGCTTACAACAAGGGACTGAAGCTTTCTTT. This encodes CASSLQQGTEAFF.

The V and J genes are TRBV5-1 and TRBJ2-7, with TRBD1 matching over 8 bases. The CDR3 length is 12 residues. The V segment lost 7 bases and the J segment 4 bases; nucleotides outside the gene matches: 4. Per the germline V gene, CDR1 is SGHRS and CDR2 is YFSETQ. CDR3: CASFNRGYEQYF. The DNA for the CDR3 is TGCGCCAGCTTTAACAGGGGGTACGAGCAGTACTTC. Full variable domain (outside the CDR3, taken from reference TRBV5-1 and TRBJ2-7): KAGVTQTPRYLIKTRGQQVTLSCSPISGHRSVSWYQQTPGQGLQFLFEYFSETQRNKGNFPGRFSGRQFSNSRSEMNVSTLELGDSALYLCASFNRGYEQYFGPGTRLTVT.

The CDR3 loop is CASSSREAVGEQYF. The CDR3 coding sequence is TGTGCCAGCAGCTCCCGGGAGGCAGTAGGGGAGCAGTACTTC. The chain is built from TRBV21-1 and TRBJ2-7; the table calls TRBD2, which could not be checked here. TRBV21-1 is deemed a pseudogene. The CDR3 totals 14 residues.

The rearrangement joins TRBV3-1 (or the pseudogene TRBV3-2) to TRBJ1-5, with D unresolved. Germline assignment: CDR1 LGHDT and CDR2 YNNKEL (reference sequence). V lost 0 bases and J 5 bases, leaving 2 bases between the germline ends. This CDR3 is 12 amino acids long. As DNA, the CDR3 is TGTGCCAGCAGCCAAGAGGATCAGCCCCAGCATTTT. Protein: CASSQEDQPQHF.

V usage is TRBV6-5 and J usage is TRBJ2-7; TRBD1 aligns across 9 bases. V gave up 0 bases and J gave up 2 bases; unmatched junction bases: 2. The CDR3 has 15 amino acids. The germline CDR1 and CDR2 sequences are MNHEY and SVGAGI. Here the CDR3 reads CASSYSGTGPYEQYF. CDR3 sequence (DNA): TGTGCCAGCAGTTACTCGGGGACAGGGCCCTACGAGCAGTACTTC.

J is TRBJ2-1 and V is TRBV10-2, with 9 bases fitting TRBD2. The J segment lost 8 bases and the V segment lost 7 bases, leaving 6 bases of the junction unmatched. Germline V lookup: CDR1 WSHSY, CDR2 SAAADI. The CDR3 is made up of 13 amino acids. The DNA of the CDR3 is TGCGCCAGCACGCGGGGGGGCATGGATGAGCAGTTCTTC. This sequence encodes CASTRGGMDEQFF.

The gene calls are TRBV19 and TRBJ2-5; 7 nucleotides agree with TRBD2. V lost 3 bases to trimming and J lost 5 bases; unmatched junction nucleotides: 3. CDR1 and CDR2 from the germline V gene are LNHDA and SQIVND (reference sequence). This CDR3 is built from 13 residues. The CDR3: CASSIQGGETQYF. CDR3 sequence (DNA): TGTGCCAGTAGTATCCAGGGAGGGGAGACCCAGTACTTC.

The CDR3 coding sequence is TGTGCCAGCAGCTTAGACGGACGGACTCGGGAGCCCCAGCATTTT. The encoded protein is CASSLDGRTREPQHF. This rearrangement joins TRBV7-2 to TRBJ1-5; unclear D gene. CDR3 length equals 15 residues. V dropped 1 base and J dropped 8 bases, with 15 bases sitting between them. The germline gives CDR1 SGHTA, CDR2 FQGNSA.

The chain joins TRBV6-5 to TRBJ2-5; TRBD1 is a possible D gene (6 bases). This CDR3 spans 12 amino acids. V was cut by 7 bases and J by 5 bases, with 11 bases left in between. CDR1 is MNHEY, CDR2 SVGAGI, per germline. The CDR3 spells CASKQGTETQYF. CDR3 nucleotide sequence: TGTGCCAGCAAACAGGGTACCGAGACCCAGTACTTC.

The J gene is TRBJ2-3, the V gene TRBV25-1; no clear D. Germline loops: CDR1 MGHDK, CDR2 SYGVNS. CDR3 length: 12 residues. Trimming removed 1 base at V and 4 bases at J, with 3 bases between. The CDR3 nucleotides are TGTGCCAGCAGTGAATTATCAGATACGCAGTATTTT. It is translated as CASSELSDTQYF.

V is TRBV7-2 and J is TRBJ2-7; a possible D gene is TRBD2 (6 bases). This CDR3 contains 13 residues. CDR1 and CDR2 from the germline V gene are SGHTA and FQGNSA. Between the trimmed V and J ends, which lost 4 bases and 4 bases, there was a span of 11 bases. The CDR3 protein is CASSSAEGYEQYF. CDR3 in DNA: TGTGCCAGCAGCTCAGCGGAGGGTTACGAGCAGTACTTC.

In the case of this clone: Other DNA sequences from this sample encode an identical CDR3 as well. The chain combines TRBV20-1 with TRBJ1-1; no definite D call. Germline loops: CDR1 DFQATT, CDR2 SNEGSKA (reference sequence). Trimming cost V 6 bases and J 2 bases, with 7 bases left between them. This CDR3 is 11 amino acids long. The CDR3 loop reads CSARLNTEAFF. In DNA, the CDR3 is TGCAGTGCCAGACTTAACACTGAAGCTTTCTTT.

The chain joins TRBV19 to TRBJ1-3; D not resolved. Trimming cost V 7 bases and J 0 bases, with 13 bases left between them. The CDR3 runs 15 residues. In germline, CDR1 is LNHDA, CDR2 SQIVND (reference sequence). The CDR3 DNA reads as TGTGCCAGTACCGTAAAGGCAGCCTCTGGAAACACCATATATTTT. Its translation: CASTVKAASGNTIYF.

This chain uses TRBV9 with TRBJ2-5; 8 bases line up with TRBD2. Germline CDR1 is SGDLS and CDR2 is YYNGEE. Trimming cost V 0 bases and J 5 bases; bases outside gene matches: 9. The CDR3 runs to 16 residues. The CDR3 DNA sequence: TGTGCCAGCAGCGTAGCCCTTAGCGGGGTTAAGGAGACCCAGTACTTC. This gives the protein CASSVALSGVKETQYF.

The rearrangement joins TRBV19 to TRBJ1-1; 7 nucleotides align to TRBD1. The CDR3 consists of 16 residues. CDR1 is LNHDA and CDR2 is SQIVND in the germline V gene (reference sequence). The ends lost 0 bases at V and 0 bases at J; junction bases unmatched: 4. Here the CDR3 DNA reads TGTGCCAGTAGTATAGATCGGGACAGAATGAACACTGAAGCTTTCTTT. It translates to CASSIDRDRMNTEAFF.

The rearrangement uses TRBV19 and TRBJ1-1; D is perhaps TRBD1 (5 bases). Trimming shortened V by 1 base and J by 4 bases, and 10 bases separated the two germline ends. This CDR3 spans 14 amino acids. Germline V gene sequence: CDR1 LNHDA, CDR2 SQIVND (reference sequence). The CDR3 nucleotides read TGTGCCAGTAGTATAGGGGGACGGGTCACTGAAGCTTTCTTT. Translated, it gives CASSIGGRVTEAFF.

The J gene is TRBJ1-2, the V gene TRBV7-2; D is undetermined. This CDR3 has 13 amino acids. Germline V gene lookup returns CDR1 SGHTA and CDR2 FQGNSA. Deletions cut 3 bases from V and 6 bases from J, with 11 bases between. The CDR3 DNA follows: TGTGCCAGCAGCTTGCCGGCGGGAAATGGCTACACCTTC. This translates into CASSLPAGNGYTF.

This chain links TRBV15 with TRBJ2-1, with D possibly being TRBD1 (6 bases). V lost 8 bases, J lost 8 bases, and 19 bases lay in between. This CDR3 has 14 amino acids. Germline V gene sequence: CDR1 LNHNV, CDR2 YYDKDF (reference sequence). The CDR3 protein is CATGVTGSWDEQFF. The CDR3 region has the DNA TGTGCCACCGGGGTGACAGGCTCCTGGGATGAGCAGTTCTTC.